This TCR beta chain was observed in a study of cytomegalovirus exposure and HLA in healthy donors. Study-wide results and caveats: For TCR beta chains, V- and J-gene trimming was later linked to a missense DCLRE1C variant.

Remarks on this clone: Its antigen is still unknown.

Primers: 60 Vbeta forward and 13 Jbeta reverse. The protocol was immunoSEQ multiplex PCR, while the TCRdb copy is restricted to in-frame clones and leaves out a portion. The sample contains about 160,000 clones, roughly three quarters of which appear only once. The TCR was taken from a male donor in good health and CMV-seropositive. Sequencing input: PBMCs.

The CDR3 DNA reads TGCGCCAGCAGCTTGGGGGGCACCTACTACGAGCAGTACTTC. It yields the protein CASSLGGTYYEQYF. The chain uses TRBV5-1 and TRBJ2-7, with D tentatively TRBD1 (5 bases). Trimming took 0 bases from V and 3 from J, leaving 10 bases between them. The CDR3 sequence is 14 residues long. Germline V gene sequence: CDR1 SGHRS, CDR2 YFSETQ.